The 21 T cell receptor beta chains in this list originate from one sample, sequenced in a study of vaccination effects on CD4 cells after COVID-19. The method was immunoSEQ multiplex PCR; TCRdb's version includes in-frame clones alone and lacks a portion of them. The sample has approximately 54,000 clones, 80% to 85% seen once. Within the ViraFEST assay, antigen-specific CD4+ T cells underwent expansion with viral peptide pools prior to sequencing. Subsequent to a culture period of more than 9 days, CD4+ T cells were isolated. Which antigens these TCRs recognize remains unknown. The input for sequencing was CD4+ T cells from PBMCs cultured with HCoV-229E spike peptides, taken before COVID-19 vaccination. The receptors were sampled from a human donor who received a COVID-19 vaccine.

The CDR3 region has the DNA TGTGCCAGCAGGAGGAGGGGAGAAGACACTGAAGCTTTCTTT. Its translation: CASRRRGEDTEAFF. This chain links TRBV5-6 with TRBJ1-1; D may be TRBD1 (5 bases). Germline V gives CDR1 SGHDT, CDR2 YYEEEE. This CDR3 region has 14 residues. V was pared by 5 bases and J by 3 bases, with 14 bases between.

The chain is built from TRBV7-9 and TRBJ2-3; no clear D gene. Germline V gene data show CDR1 as SEHNR and CDR2 as FQNEAQ (reference sequence). The CDR3 totals 12 residues. V shed 10 bases and J shed 4 bases, with 12 bases lying between them. The CDR3 region is CATQQVADTQYF. The CDR3 coding sequence is TGTGCCACCCAGCAGGTTGCAGATACGCAGTATTTT.

This chain joins TRBV7-3 and TRBJ2-6; tentatively, D is TRBD1 or TRBD2 (6 bases each). The CDR3 runs to 21 residues. Trimming pared 2 bases from V and 2 bases from J, leaving 25 bases between. Germline V gene data show CDR1 as SGHTA and CDR2 as FQGTGA. CDR3 sequence: CASSLLRGRQGRLPGANVLTF. The CDR3 DNA sequence: TGTGCCAGCAGCTTATTAAGGGGGAGGCAGGGACGTCTCCCTGGGGCCAACGTCCTGACTTTC. Full variable domain (remainder filled in from reference TRBV7-3 and TRBJ2-6): GAGVSQTPSNKVTEKGKYVELRCDPISGHTALYWYRQSLGQGPEFLIYFQGTGAADDSGLPNDRFFAVRPEGSVSTLKIQRTERGDSAVYLCASSLLRGRQGRLPGANVLTFGAGSRLTVL.

The rearrangement links TRBV12-5 to TRBJ2-3, with D possibly being TRBD1 (6 bases). Germline V CDR1 and CDR2: LGHNT, FRNRAP. The V end was cut by 5 bases, the J end by 2 bases, with 11 bases between. The CDR3 sequence is 14 residues long. CDR3 bases: TGTGCTAGTGGTCGGACAGCCGTCACAGATACGCAGTATTTT. Its protein product is CASGRTAVTDTQYF. The full variable domain, in which reference TRBV12-5 and TRBJ2-3 provide the parts outside the CDR3, is DARVTQTPRHKVTEMGQEVTMRCQPILGHNTVFWYRQTMMQGLELLAYFRNRAPLDDSGMPKDRFSAEMPDATLATLKIQPSEPRDSAVYFCASGRTAVTDTQYFGPGTRLTVL.

Here the CDR3 reads CATSALHEGREKLFF. The DNA for the CDR3 is TGTGCCACCAGTGCCCTCCACGAAGGGCGCGAAAAACTGTTTTTT. This chain joins TRBV24-1 and TRBJ1-4; D is undetermined. V was cut by 5 bases and J by 8 bases, with 17 bases left in between. This CDR3 comprises 15 residues. CDR1 is KGHDR, CDR2 SFDVKD, per germline.

This chain joins TRBV6-6 and TRBJ2-5; D perhaps matches TRBD2 (5 bases). This CDR3 contains 13 residues. V was cut by 4 bases and J by 5 bases, with 11 bases left in between. Germline-derived CDR1 and CDR2 are MNHNY and SVGAGI (reference sequence). CDR3: CASSSIRGETQYF. The CDR3 region has the DNA TGTGCCAGCAGTTCCATCAGAGGGGAGACCCAGTACTTC.

This chain links TRBV6-5 with TRBJ2-1; maybe TRBD2 (5 bases). The germline V and J ends were trimmed by 8 bases and 9 bases, with 23 bases remaining between them. Germline CDR1 is MNHEY and CDR2 is SVGAGI. The CDR3 has 15 amino acids. The CDR3 region has the DNA TGTGCCAGCCTCAATGCGGGTCCTAATTACGGTGAGCAGTTCTTC. This codes for CASLNAGPNYGEQFF.

This clone ranks as large. This sequence joins TRBV4-1 and TRBJ2-1; TRBD2 matches 11 bases. The trim removed 3 bases at V and 5 bases at J, leaving 6 bases unmatched. The CDR3 is 16 residues long. The germline V gene has CDR1 MGHRA and CDR2 YSYEKL. CDR3 protein: CASSQISGGAHNEQFF. In DNA form, the CDR3 reads TGCGCCAGCAGCCAGATTAGCGGGGGGGCCCACAATGAGCAGTTCTTC.

The J gene is TRBJ1-1, the V gene TRBV6-5; unclear D gene. Germline CDR1 is MNHEY and CDR2 is SVGAGI. Trimming took off 6 bases at V and 2 bases at J, with 10 bases between the two ends. The CDR3 covers 13 residues. The CDR3 DNA reads as TGTGCCAGCAGGGCAGGAGACAACACTGAAGCTTTCTTT. Translating it yields CASRAGDNTEAFF.

This chain joins TRBV29-1 and TRBJ1-2; tentative D call: TRBD1 (6 bases). Trimming stripped 6 bases from V and 2 bases from J, with 10 bases between. CDR3 size: 12 residues. Germline CDR1 reads SQVTM; CDR2 reads ANQGSEA. CDR3 nucleotides: TGCAGCGTCGCGGGGGGCAACTATGGCTACACCTTC. It is translated as CSVAGGNYGYTF.

This clone was detected only a few times. The V gene is TRBV7-9, the J gene TRBJ2-3, with D possibly matching TRBD1 (6 bases). The V and J ends lost 4 bases and 4 bases respectively, with 12 bases between them. Per the germline V gene, CDR1 is SEHNR and CDR2 is FQNEAQ (reference sequence). This CDR3 comprises 14 residues. The CDR3 bases are TGTGCCAGCAGCTCAACAGGGTTCCCAGATACGCAGTATTTT. The encoded protein is CASSSTGFPDTQYF. The full variable domain, rest sourced from reference TRBV7-9 and TRBJ2-3, is DTGVSQNPRHKITKRGQNVTFRCDPISEHNRLYWYRQTLGQGPEFLTYFQNEAQLEKSRLLSDRFSAERPKGSFSTLEIQRTEQGDSAMYLCASSSTGFPDTQYFGPGTRLTVL.

The chain is built from TRBV5-1 and TRBJ2-1, with D uncertain. The germline CDR1 and CDR2 sequences are SGHRS and YFSETQ. Trimming removed 4 bases at V and 6 bases at J, with 11 bases between. This CDR3 is built from 13 residues. The CDR3 reads CASSERWGNEQFF. CDR3 sequence (DNA): TGCGCCAGCAGCGAACGATGGGGCAATGAGCAGTTCTTC.

In this sample, this clone turned up a few times. J is TRBJ2-3 and V is TRBV2; 7 nucleotides match TRBD1. J gave up 1 base and V 8 bases, and 6 bases lay outside the gene matches. CDR1 and CDR2 (germline): SNHLY, FYNNEI. CDR3 length equals 14 residues. This CDR3 is CASGRTGRTDTQYF. The CDR3 DNA reads TGTGCCAGCGGTAGGACAGGACGCACAGATACGCAGTATTTT.

This clone was counted a few times. The rearrangement uses TRBV6-5 and TRBJ2-4, with TRBD1 identical over 9 bases. This CDR3 comprises 15 residues. J gave up 2 bases and V 5 bases, and 4 bases lay outside the gene matches. The germline CDR1 and CDR2 sequences are MNHEY and SVGAGI. The DNA of the CDR3 is TGTGCCAGCAGTAGGACAGGGGATCCCAAAAACATTCAGTACTTC. It translates to CASSRTGDPKNIQYF.

The chain has TRBV6-5 and TRBJ2-7; 7 bases match TRBD2. Germline trimming cut 6 bases from V and 6 bases from J; bases unmatched to any gene: 8. CDR3 length equals 13 residues. Germline CDR1 MNHEY, CDR2 SVGAGI. The CDR3 nucleotides are TGTGCCAGCAGCCAGACTAGCTTTGGCGAGCAGTACGTC. Encoded protein: CASSQTSFGEQYV.

J is TRBJ2-5 and V is TRBV6-1; 10 bases map to TRBD2. V shed 0 bases and J 9 bases; nucleotides not matched to a gene: 10. The V gene's germline CDR1 is MNHNS and CDR2 SASEGT. The CDR3 extends over 16 amino acids. The CDR3, as DNA: TGTGCCAGCAGTGAAGCGCGTAGCGGGGGGCCCTCCGCCCAGTACTTC. This encodes CASSEARSGGPSAQYF.

The chain has TRBV7-8 and TRBJ2-7, with D perhaps TRBD2 (6 bases). Germline lookup yields CDR1 SGHVS and CDR2 FQNEAQ. The CDR3 extends over 13 amino acids. Trimming took off 2 bases at V and 8 bases at J, with 13 bases between the two ends. The CDR3 loop is CASSLSEGKKQYV. DNA for the CDR3: TGTGCCAGCAGCTTATCGGAGGGGAAGAAGCAGTACGTC.

The rearrangement uses TRBV6-2 or TRBV6-3 and TRBJ2-5, with 10 bases aligning to TRBD1. Germline V gene data show CDR1 as MNHEY and CDR2 as SVGEGT. V shed 4 bases and J 3 bases; nucleotides not matched to a gene: 2. The CDR3 extends over 14 amino acids. The CDR3, as DNA: TGTGCCAGCAGTTCCGGGACAGGGGAAGAGACCCAGTACTTC. Residues: CASSSGTGEETQYF.

There are a few counts of this clone. This chain joins TRBV5-1 and TRBJ1-2, with D possibly matching TRBD1 (5 bases). V lost 4 bases to trimming and J lost 4 bases, with 17 bases between them. Germline assignment: CDR1 SGHRS and CDR2 YFSETQ. The CDR3 is 15 residues long. CDR3 in amino acids: CASSILGGEFYGYTF. CDR3 nucleotide sequence: TGCGCCAGCAGCATATTGGGAGGGGAGTTCTATGGCTACACCTTC.

The V call is TRBV7-2, the J call TRBJ1-2; 7 bases agree with TRBD1. CDR3 length: 14 amino acids. J was trimmed by 7 bases and V by 5 bases; bases with no gene match: 10. Looked up from germline, CDR1 is SGHTA and CDR2 is FQGNSA. As DNA, the CDR3 is TGTGCCAGCAGCGACCGACAGGGAGGTTCTGGCTACACCTTC. Residues: CASSDRQGGSGYTF.

This chain joins TRBV19 and TRBJ2-5, with 7 bases matching TRBD2. The CDR3 has 13 amino acids. CDR1 and CDR2 (germline): LNHDA, SQIVND (reference sequence). V trimming: 0 bases; J trimming: 7 bases; junction bases outside the gene matches: 2. The CDR3 region has the DNA TGTGCCAGTAGTATAGACAGGGAGGGGACCCAGTACTTC. It encodes CASSIDREGTQYF.